This TCR beta chain was captured in a study of blood T cell repertoires in COVID-19. Study at large: Sources were T cells, B-cell-depleted T cells, or PBMCs; the material itself was cDNA or gDNA.

The V gene's germline CDR1 is SGHTA and CDR2 FQGTGA. This CDR3 comprises 15 residues. Trimming took 3 bases from V and 3 from J, leaving 12 bases between them. Some clones are missing from TCRdb's copy, which holds only in-frame ones; the method was immunoSEQ multiplex PCR. The table has approximately 150,000 clones, 84% seen once. The study drew participants aged about 18 to 95 years from 24 US areas. Participant-given clinical history determined each cohort assignment. This TCR was sampled from a woman in her fifties or sixties with acute COVID-19. The sample taken for sequencing was PBMCs or T cells enriched from blood (not recorded which). J is TRBJ2-1 and V is TRBV7-3, with D possibly TRBD2 on 5 matching bases. CDR3 residues: CASSLERAVYNEQFF. The CDR3 coding sequence is TGTGCCAGCAGCTTGGAGAGGGCCGTCTACAATGAGCAGTTCTTC.